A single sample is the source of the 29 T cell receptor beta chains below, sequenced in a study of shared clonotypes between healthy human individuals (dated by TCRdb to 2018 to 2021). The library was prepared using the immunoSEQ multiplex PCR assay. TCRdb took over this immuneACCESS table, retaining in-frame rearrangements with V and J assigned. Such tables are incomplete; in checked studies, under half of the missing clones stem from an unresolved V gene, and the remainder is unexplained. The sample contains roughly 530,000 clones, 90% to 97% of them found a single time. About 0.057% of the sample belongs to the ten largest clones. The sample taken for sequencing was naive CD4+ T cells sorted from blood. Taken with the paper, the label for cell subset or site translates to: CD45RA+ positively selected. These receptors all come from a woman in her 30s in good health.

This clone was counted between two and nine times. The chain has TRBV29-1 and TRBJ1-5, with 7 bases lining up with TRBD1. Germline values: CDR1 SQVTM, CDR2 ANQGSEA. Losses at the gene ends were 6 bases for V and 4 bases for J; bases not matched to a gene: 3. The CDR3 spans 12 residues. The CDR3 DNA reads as TGCAGCGTACAGACAGGGAATCAGCCCCAGCATTTT. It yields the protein CSVQTGNQPQHF.

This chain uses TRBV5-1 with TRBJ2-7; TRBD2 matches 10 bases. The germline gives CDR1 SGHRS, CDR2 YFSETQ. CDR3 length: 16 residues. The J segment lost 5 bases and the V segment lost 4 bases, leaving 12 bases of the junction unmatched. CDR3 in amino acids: CASSKITGTSVHEQYF. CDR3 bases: TGCGCCAGCAGCAAAATCACCGGGACTAGCGTACACGAGCAGTACTTC.

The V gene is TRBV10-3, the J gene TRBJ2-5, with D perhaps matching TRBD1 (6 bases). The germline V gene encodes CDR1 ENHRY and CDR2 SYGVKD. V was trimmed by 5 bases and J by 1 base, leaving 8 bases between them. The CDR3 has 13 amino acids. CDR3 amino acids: CAISRQAQETQYF. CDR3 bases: TGTGCCATCAGTCGACAGGCCCAAGAGACCCAGTACTTC.

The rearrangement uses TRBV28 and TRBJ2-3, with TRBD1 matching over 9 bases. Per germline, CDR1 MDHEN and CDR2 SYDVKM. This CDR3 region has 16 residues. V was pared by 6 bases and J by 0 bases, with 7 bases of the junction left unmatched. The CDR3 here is CASRKQGAGSTDTQYF. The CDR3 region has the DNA TGTGCCAGCAGGAAACAGGGGGCGGGAAGCACAGATACGCAGTATTTT.

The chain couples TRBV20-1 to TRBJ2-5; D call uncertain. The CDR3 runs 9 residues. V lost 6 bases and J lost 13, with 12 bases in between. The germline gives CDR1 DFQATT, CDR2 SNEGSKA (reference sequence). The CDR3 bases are TGCAGTGCGAGGAGCAGTTGGTACTTC. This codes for CSARSSWYF.

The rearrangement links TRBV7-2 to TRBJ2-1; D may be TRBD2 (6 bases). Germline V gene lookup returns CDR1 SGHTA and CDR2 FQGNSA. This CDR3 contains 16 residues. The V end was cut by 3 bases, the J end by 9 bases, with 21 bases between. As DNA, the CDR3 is TGTGCCAGCAGCTTGGGAGGTGGGCCAGAGATGGGTGAGCAGTTCTTC. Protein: CASSLGGGPEMGEQFF.

The CDR3, as DNA: TGTGCCAGCAGTTTGGGACAAGAGACCCAGTACTTC. This translates into CASSLGQETQYF. The genes are TRBV6-4 and TRBJ2-5; D unresolved. The CDR3 contains 12 residues. Germline-derived CDR1 and CDR2 are MRHNA and SNTAGT. Trimming removed 5 bases at V and 2 bases at J, with 6 bases between.

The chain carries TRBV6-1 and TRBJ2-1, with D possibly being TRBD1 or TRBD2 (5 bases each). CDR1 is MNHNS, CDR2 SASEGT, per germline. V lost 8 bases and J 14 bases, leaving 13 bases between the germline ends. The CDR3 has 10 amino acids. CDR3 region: CASEGEIEFF. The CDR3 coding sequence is TGTGCCAGCGAAGGGGAGATTGAGTTCTTC.

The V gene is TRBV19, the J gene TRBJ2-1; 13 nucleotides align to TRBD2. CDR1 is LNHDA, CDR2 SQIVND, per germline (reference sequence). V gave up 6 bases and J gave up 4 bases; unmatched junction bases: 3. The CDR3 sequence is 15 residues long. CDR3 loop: CASRLTSGGYNEQFF. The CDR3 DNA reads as TGTGCCAGTAGGCTGACTAGCGGGGGGTACAATGAGCAGTTCTTC.

The CDR3, as DNA: TGTGCCAGCAGGTCTCAACAGGGGTATGGCGAAAAACTGTTTTTT. Amino acids: CASRSQQGYGEKLFF. J is TRBJ1-4 and V is TRBV28, with 7 bases identical to TRBD1. The CDR3 runs to 15 residues. Germline V gene lookup returns CDR1 MDHEN and CDR2 SYDVKM. The V and J ends lost 6 bases and 8 bases, in that order; junction bases with no gene match: 12.

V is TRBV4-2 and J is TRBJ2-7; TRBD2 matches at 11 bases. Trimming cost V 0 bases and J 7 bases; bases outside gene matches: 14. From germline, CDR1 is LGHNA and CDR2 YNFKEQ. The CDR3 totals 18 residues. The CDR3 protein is CASSQDSIAGGPKGEQYF. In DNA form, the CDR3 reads TGTGCCAGCAGCCAAGATTCGATAGCGGGAGGGCCGAAGGGAGAGCAGTACTTC.

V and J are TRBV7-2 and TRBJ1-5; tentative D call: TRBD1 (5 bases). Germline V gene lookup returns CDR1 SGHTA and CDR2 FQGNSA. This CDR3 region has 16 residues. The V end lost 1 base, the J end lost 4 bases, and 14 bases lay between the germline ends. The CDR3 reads CASSLGRGPGNQPQHF. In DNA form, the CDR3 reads TGTGCCAGCAGCTTAGGTCGGGGCCCAGGGAATCAGCCCCAGCATTTT.

The CDR3 loop is CASSCLALSPDTQYF. CDR3 DNA sequence: TGTGCCAGCAGCTGCCTAGCGTTAAGCCCAGATACGCAGTATTTT. The genes are TRBV7-6 and TRBJ2-3, with TRBD2 as a possible D gene (6 bases). The CDR3 loop spans 15 amino acids. Germline-derived CDR1 and CDR2 are SGHVS and FNYEAQ. V shed 4 bases and J shed 4 bases, with 15 bases lying between them.

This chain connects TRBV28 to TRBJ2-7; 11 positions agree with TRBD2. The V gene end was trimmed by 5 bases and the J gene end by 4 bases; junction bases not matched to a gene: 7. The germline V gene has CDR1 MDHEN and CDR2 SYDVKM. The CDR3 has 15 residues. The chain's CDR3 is CASSIHTSGSYEQYF. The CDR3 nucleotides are TGTGCCAGCAGTATACATACTAGCGGGAGTTACGAGCAGTACTTC.

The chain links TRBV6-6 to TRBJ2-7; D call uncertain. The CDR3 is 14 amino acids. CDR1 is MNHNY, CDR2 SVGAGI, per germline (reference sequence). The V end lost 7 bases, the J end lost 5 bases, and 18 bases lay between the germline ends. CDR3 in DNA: TGTGCCAGCACCCCCAGTGGCAGGCTACACGAGCAGTACTTC. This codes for CASTPSGRLHEQYF.

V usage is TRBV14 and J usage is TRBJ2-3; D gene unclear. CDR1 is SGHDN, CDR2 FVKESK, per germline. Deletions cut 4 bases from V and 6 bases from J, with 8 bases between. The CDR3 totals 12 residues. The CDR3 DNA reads TGTGCCAGCAGCCGAGGTTGGGATACGCAGTATTTT. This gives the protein CASSRGWDTQYF. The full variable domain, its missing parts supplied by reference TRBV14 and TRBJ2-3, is EAGVTQFPSHSVIEKGQTVTLRCDPISGHDNLYWYRRVMGKEIKFLLHFVKESKQDESGMPNNRFLAERTGGTYSTLKVQPAELEDSGVYFCASSRGWDTQYFGPGTRLTVL.

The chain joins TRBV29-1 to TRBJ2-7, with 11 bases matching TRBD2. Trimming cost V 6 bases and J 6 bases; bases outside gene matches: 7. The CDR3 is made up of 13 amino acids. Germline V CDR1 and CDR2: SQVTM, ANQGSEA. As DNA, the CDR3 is TGCAGCGTAGCACCGGGACTAGCGGCCGAGCAGTACTTC. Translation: CSVAPGLAAEQYF.

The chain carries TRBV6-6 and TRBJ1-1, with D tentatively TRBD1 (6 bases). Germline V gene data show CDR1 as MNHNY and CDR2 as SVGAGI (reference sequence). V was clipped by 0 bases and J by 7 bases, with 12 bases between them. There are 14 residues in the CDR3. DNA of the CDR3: TGTGCCAGCAGTTACTCGAGGGGGAGCTATGAAGCTTTCTTT. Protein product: CASSYSRGSYEAFF.

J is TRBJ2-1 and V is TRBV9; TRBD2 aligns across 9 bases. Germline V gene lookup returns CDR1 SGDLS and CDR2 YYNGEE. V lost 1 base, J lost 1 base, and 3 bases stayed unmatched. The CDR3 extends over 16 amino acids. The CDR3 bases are TGTGCCAGCAGCGTAACTAGCGGGCTTTCCTACAATGAGCAGTTCTTC. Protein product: CASSVTSGLSYNEQFF.

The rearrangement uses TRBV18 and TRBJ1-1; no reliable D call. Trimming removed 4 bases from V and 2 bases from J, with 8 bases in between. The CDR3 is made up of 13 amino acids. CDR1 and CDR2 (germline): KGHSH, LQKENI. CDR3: CASSRARNTEAFF. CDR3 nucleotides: TGTGCCAGCTCACGGGCCCGAAACACTGAAGCTTTCTTT.

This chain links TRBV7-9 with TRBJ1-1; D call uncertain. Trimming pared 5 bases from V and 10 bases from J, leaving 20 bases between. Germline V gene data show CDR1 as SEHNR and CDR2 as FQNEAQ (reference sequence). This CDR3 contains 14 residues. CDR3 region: CASSKRDPPDGAFF. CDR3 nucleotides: TGTGCCAGCAGCAAAAGAGACCCCCCAGACGGAGCTTTCTTT.

Here the CDR3 reads CASSEGAGWDEQYF. The CDR3 nucleotides are TGTGCCAGCAGTGAAGGGGCAGGGTGGGACGAGCAGTACTTC. The chain carries TRBV2 and TRBJ2-7; D may be TRBD1 (5 bases). Trimming pared 1 base from V and 5 bases from J, leaving 12 bases between. The CDR3 is made up of 14 amino acids. Per germline, CDR1 SNHLY and CDR2 FYNNEI.

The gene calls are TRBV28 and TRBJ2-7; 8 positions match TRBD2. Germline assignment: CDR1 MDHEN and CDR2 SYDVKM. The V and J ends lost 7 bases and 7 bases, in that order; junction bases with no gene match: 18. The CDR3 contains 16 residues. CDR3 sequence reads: CASKRAAAGEAGEQYF. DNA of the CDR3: TGTGCCAGCAAGCGCGCGGCAGCGGGGGAGGCGGGGGAGCAGTACTTC.

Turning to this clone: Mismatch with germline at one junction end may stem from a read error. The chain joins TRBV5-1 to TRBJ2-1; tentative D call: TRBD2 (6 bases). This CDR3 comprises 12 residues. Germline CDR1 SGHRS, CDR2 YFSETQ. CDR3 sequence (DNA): TGCGCCAGCAGGTCACCGGGACTTGATTGGCTCTTC. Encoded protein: CASRSPGLDWLF.

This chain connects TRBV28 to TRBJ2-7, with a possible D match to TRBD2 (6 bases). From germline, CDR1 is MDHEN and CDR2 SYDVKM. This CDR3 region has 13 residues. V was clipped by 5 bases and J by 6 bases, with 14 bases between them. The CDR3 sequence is CASSLTLAREQYF. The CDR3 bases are TGTGCCAGCAGTCTTACACTAGCCCGCGAGCAGTACTTC.

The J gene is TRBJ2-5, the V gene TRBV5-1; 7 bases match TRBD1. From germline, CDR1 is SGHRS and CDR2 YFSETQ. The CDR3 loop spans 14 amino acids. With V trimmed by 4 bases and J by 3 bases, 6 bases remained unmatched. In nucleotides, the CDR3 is TGCGCCAGCAGCCTACTGACAGGGAAAGAGACCCAGTACTTC. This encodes CASSLLTGKETQYF.

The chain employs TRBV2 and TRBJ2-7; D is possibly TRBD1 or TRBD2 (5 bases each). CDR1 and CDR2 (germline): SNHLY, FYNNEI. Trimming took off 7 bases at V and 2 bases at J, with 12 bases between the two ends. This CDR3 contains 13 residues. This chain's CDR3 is CASKWDEAYEQYF. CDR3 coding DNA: TGTGCCAGCAAGTGGGACGAAGCCTACGAGCAGTACTTC.

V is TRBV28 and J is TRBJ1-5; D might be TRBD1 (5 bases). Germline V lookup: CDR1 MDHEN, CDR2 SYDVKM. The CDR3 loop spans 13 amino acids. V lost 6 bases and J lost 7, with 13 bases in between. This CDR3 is CASSQPTGQPQHF. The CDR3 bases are TGTGCCAGCAGCCAACCCACAGGCCAGCCCCAGCATTTT.

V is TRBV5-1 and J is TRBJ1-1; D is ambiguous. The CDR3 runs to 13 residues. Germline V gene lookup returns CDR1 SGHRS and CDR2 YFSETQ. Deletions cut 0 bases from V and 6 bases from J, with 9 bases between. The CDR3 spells CASSLDGRPEAFF. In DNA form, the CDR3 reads TGCGCCAGCAGCTTGGATGGTCGTCCTGAAGCTTTCTTT.